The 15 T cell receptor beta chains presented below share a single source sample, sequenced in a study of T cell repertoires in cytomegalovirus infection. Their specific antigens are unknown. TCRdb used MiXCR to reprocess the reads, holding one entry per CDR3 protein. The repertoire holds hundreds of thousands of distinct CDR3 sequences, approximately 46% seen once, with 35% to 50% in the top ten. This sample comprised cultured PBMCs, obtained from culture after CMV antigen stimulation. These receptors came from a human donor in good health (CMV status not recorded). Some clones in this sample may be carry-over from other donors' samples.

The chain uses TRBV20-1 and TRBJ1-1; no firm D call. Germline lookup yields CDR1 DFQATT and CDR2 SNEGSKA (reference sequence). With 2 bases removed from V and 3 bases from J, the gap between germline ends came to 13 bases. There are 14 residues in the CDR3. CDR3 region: CSARKSGVDTEAFF. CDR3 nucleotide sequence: TGCAGTGCTAGAAAGTCCGGGGTTGACACTGAAGCTTTCTTT.

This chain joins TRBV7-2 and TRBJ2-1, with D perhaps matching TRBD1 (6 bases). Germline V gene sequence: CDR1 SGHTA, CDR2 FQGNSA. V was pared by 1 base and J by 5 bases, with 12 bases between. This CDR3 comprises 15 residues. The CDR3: CASSLDGTTNNEQFF. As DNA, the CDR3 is TGTGCCAGCAGCTTAGATGGGACAACTAACAATGAGCAGTTCTTC.

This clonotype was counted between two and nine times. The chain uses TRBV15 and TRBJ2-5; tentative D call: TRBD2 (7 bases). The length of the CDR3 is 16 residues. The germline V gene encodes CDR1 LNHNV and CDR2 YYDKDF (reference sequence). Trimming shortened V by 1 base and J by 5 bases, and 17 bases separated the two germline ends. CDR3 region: CATSRGWGGAIETQYF. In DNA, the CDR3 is TGTGCCACCAGCAGAGGATGGGGGGGCGCCATTGAGACCCAGTACTTC.

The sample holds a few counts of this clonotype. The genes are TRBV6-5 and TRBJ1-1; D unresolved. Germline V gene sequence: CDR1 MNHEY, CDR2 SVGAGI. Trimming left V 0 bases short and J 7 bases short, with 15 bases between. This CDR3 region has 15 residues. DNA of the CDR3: TGTGCCAGCAGTTACTCCCGGCGGTCAGCAGGTGAAGCTTTCTTT. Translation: CASSYSRRSAGEAFF.

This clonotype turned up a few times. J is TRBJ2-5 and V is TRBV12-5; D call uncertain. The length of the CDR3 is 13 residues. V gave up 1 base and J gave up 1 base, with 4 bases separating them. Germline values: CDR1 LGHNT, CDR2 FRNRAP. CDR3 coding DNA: TGTGCTAGTGGTTTGGGCGGCCAAGAGACCCAGTACTTC. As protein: CASGLGGQETQYF.

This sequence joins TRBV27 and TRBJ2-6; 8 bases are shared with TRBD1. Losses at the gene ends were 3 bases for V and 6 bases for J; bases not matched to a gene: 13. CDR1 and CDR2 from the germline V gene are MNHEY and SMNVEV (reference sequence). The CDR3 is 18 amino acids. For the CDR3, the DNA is TGTGCCAGCAGTTTCCGGACAGGGTCCACACCTCTGGCCAACGTCCTGACTTTC. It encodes CASSFRTGSTPLANVLTF.

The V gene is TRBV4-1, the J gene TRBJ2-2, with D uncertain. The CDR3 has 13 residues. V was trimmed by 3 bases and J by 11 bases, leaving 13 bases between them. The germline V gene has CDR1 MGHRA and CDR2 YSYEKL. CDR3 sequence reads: CASSHMDQQELFF. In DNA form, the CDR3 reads TGCGCCAGCAGCCATATGGACCAGCAAGAGCTGTTTTTT.

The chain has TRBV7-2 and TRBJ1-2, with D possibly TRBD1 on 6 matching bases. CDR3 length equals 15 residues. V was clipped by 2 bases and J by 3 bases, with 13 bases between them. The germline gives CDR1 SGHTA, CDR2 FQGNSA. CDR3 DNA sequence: TGTGCCAGCAGCTTAAGGCAGGGGCCGGACTATGGCTACACCTTC. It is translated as CASSLRQGPDYGYTF.

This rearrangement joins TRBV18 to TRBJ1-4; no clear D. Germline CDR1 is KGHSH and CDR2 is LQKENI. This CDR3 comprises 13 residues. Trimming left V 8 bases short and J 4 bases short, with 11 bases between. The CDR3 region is CASLQDLNEKLFF. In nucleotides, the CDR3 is TGTGCCAGCCTCCAGGACCTTAATGAAAAACTGTTTTTT.

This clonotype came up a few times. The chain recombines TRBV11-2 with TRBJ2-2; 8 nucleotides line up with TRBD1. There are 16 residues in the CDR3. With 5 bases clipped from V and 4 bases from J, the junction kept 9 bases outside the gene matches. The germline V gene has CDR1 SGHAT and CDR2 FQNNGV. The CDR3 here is CASSPRQGRSTGELFF. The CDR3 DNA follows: TGTGCCAGCAGCCCCCGACAGGGGAGGTCCACCGGGGAGCTGTTTTTT.

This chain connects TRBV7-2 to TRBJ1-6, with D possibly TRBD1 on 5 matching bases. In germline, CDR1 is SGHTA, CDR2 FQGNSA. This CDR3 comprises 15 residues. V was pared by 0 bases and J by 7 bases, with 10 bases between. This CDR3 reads CASSLAREKNSPLHF. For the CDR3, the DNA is TGTGCCAGCAGCTTAGCCAGGGAGAAAAATTCACCCCTCCACTTT. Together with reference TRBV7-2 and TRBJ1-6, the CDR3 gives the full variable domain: GAGVSQSPSNKVTEKGKDVELRCDPISGHTALYWYRQSLGQGLEFLIYFQGNSAPDKSGLPSDRFSAERTGGSVSTLTIQRTQQEDSAVYLCASSLAREKNSPLHFGNGTRLTVT.

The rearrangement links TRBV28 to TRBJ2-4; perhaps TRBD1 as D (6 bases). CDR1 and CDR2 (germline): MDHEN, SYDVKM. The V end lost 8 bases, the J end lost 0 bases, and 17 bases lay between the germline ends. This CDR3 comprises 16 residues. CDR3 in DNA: TGTGCCAGCCAATACAGGGTCGGGCTAGCCAAAAACATTCAGTACTTC. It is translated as CASQYRVGLAKNIQYF.

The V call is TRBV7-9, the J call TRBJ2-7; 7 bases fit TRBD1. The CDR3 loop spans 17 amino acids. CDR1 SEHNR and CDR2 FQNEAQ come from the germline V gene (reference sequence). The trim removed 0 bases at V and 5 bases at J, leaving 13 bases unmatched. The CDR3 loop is CASSLALGAGGDDEQYF. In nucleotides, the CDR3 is TGTGCCAGCAGCTTAGCCCTTGGGGCAGGGGGAGACGACGAGCAGTACTTC. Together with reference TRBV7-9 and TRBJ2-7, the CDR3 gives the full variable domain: DTGVSQNPRHKITKRGQNVTFRCDPISEHNRLYWYRQTLGQGPEFLTYFQNEAQLEKSRLLSDRFSAERPKGSFSTLEIQRTEQGDSAMYLCASSLALGAGGDDEQYFGPGTRLTVT.

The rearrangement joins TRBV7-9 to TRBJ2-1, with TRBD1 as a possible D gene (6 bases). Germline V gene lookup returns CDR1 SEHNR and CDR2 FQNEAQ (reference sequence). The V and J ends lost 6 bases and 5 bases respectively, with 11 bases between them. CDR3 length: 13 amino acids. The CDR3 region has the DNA TGTGCCAGCAGATTACAGGGTGACAATGAGCAGTTCTTC. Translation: CASRLQGDNEQFF.

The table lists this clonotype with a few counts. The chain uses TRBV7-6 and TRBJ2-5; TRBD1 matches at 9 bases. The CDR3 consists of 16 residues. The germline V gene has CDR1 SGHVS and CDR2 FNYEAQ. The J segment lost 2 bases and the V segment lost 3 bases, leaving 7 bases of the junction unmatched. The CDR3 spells CASSFPRGTGQETQYF. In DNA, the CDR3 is TGTGCCAGCAGCTTCCCCCGGGGGACAGGGCAAGAGACCCAGTACTTC.